This T cell receptor beta chain was sequenced for a study of a mutant IDH1 vaccine in newly diagnosed glioma. Study summary: Vaccinations were initiated 4-6 weeks following radiotherapy alone, or were given together with temozolomide cycles. Mean patient age was roughly 43 years; about 60% were male and approximately 40% female. General study findings and limits: Top-clonotype changes in peripheral T cells seemed unrelated to pseudoprogression.

This CDR3 comprises 15 residues. V was trimmed by 4 bases and J by 4 bases, leaving 17 bases between them. Germline assignment: CDR1 SGHDT and CDR2 YYEEEE. Noted time point: week 5, during vaccination. Each vaccine dose was 300 ug of mutant IDH1 20-mer peptide, with topical imiquimod. In the case of this clone: Its cognate antigen is unknown.

Only in-frame clones appear in the TCRdb table, and some are missing; sequencing was by immunoSEQ multiplex PCR. The data show tens of thousands of clones, approximately 90% seen once. The chain is built from TRBV5-6 and TRBJ2-5; D is perhaps TRBD1 or TRBD2 (5 bases each). This material consisted of peripheral blood mononuclear cells (PBMCs), taken from a glioma patient whose treatment included an IDH1 peptide vaccine. The receptor was isolated from a woman aged 40 to 49 with glioma. Some clones in this sample may be carry-over from other donors' samples. The chain's CDR3 is CASSPSGAWGETQYF. In nucleotides, the CDR3 is TGTGCCAGCAGCCCCTCCGGGGCTTGGGGAGAGACCCAGTACTTC.